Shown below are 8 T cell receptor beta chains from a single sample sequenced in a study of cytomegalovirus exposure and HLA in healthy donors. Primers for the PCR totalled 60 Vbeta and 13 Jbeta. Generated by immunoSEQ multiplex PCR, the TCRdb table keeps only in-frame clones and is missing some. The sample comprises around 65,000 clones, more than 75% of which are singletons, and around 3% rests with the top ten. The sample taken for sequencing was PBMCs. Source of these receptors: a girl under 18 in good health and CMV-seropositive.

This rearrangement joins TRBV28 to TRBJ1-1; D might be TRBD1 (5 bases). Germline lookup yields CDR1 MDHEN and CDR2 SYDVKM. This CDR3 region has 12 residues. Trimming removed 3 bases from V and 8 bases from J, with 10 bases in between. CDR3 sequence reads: CASSLEGREAFF. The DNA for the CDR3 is TGTGCCAGCAGTTTGGAGGGGCGGGAAGCTTTCTTT. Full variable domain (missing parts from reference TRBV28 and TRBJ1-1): DVKVTQSSRYLVKRTGEKVFLECVQDMDHENMFWYRQDPGLGLRLIYFSYDVKMKEKGDIPEGYSVSREKKERFSLILESASTNQTSMYLCASSLEGREAFFGQGTRLTVV.

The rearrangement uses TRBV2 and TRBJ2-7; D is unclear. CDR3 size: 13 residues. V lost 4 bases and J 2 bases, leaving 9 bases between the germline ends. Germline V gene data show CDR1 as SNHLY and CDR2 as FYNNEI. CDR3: CASSGAGTYEQYF. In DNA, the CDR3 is TGTGCCAGCAGTGGGGCAGGTACCTACGAGCAGTACTTC.

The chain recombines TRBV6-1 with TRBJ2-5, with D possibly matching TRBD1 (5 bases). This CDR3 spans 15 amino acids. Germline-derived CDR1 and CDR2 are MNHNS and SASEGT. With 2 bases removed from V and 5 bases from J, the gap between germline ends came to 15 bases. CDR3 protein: CASSESTVRVETQYF. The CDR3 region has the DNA TGTGCCAGCAGTGAAAGTACAGTCAGGGTTGAGACCCAGTACTTC.

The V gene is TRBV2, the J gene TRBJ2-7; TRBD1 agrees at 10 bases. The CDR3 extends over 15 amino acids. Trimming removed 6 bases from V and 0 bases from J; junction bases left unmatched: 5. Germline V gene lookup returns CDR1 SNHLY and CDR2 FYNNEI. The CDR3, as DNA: TGTGCCAGCAGGGGGGGACAGGGGAGCTCCTACGAGCAGTACTTC. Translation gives CASRGGQGSSYEQYF.

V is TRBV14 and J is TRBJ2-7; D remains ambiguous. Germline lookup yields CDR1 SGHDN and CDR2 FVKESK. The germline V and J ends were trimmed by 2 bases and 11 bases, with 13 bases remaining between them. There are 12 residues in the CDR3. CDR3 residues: CASSQINRRKYF. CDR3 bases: TGTGCCAGCAGCCAAATTAATCGCAGGAAGTACTTC.

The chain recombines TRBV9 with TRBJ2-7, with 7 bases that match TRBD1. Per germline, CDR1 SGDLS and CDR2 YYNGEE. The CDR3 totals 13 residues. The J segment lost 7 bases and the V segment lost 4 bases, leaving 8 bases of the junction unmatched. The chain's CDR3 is CASSKTGPTEQYF. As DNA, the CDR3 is TGTGCCAGCAGCAAGACAGGGCCGACGGAGCAGTACTTC. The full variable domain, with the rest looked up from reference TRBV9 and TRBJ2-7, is DSGVTQTPKHLITATGQRVTLRCSPRSGDLSVYWYQQSLDQGLQFLIQYYNGEERAKGNILERFSAQQFPDLHSELNLSSLELGDSALYFCASSKTGPTEQYFGPGTRLTVT.

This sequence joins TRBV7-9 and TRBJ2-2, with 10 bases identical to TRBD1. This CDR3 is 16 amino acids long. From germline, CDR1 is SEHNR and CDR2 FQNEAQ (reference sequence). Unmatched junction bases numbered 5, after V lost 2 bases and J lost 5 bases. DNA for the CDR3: TGTGCCAGCAGCTTACCGGGACAGGGGCATACCGGGGAGCTGTTTTTT. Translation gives CASSLPGQGHTGELFF.

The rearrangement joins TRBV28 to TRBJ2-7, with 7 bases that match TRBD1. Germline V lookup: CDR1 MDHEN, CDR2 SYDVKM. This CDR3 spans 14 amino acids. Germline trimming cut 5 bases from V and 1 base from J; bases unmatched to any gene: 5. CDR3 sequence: CASSLGQASYEQYF. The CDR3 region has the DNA TGTGCCAGCAGTCTCGGACAGGCTTCCTACGAGCAGTACTTC.